Following are 24 T cell receptor beta chains from one sample sequenced in a study of blood T cells in healthy people across ages. PCR was performed a second time for about 7 to 12 cycles using a sample-barcoded 5' primer and a J-beta primer mix. A single record per CDR3 protein comes from TCRdb applying MiXCR to the 5' RACE reads. The sample holds about 600,000 distinct CDR3 sequences; roughly 43% are singletons and the top ten take 20% to 25%. Sequenced input: blood. These receptor sequences come from an elderly man in good health.

A word on this clonotype: One end of the junction does not line up with germline, which may come from a read error. V gene TRBV11-2 combines with J gene TRBJ2-1, with D possibly matching TRBD2 (7 bases). Germline CDR1 is SGHAT and CDR2 is FQNNGV. This CDR3 is 17 amino acids long. The chain's CDR3 is CAGSLGRGAGSYNEQFF. As DNA, the CDR3 is TGTGCCGGCAGCTTGGGGAGGGGGGCAGGCTCCTACAATGAGCAGTTCTTC.

This chain joins TRBV20-1 and TRBJ2-4, with 8 positions matching TRBD2. The germline V gene encodes CDR1 DFQATT and CDR2 SNEGSKA (reference sequence). The CDR3 contains 15 residues. The V gene end was trimmed by 3 bases and the J gene end by 1 base; junction bases not matched to a gene: 5. CDR3 coding DNA: TGCAGTGCTAGCCAACCGGGAGGGGCCAAAAACATTCAGTACTTC. Translation gives CSASQPGGAKNIQYF.

Regarding this clonotype: A much larger clone sits a single nucleotide away, making a read error possible. This CDR3 reads CASSPALGGGSGEQYF. CDR3 coding DNA: TGTGCCAGCAGCCCCGCCCTTGGCGGTGGCTCGGGCGAGCAGTACTTC. The chain carries TRBV6-6 and TRBJ2-7; no clear D. Germline lookup yields CDR1 MNHNY and CDR2 SVGAGI (reference sequence). The CDR3 spans 16 residues. V was clipped by 6 bases and J by 6 bases, with 24 bases between them.

The chain is built from TRBV7-9 and TRBJ1-1; tentatively, D is TRBD1 (5 bases). The V end lost 8 bases, the J end lost 1 base, and 11 bases lay between the germline ends. Germline assignment: CDR1 SEHNR and CDR2 FQNEAQ (reference sequence). The CDR3 spans 13 residues. CDR3 DNA: TGTGCCAGCGGAATGGGGGGGAACACTGAAGCTTTCTTT. Translating it yields CASGMGGNTEAFF.

This rearrangement joins TRBV11-2 to TRBJ2-7, with 8 bases identical to TRBD2. Germline V lookup: CDR1 SGHAT, CDR2 FQNNGV. The CDR3 length is 17 residues. The ends lost 2 bases at V and 0 bases at J; junction bases unmatched: 9. The CDR3 DNA reads TGTGCCAGCAGCTTATCCTCAGCGGGGGTTTTCTCCTACGAGCAGTACTTC. Translated: CASSLSSAGVFSYEQYF.

This clonotype was recorded only once. This chain joins TRBV7-2 and TRBJ2-4; perhaps D is TRBD1 or TRBD2 (5 bases each). V lost 1 base, J lost 13 bases, and 17 bases lay in between. The germline gives CDR1 SGHTA, CDR2 FQGNSA. The CDR3 covers 14 residues. The CDR3 region is CASSLGGASWEQYF. In DNA, the CDR3 is TGTGCCAGCAGCTTAGGTGGGGCCTCCTGGGAGCAGTACTTC. Variable domain in full (rest from reference TRBV7-2 and TRBJ2-4): GAGVSQSPSNKVTEKGKDVELRCDPISGHTALYWYRQSLGQGLEFLIYFQGNSAPDKSGLPSDRFSAERTGGSVSTLTIQRTQQEDSAVYLCASSLGGASWEQYFGAGTRLSVL.

CDR3 nucleotide sequence: TGTGCCAGCAGTTTGGAATCGGGGGTTACTGAAGCTTTCTTT. Its protein product is CASSLESGVTEAFF. The chain uses TRBV11-2 and TRBJ1-1; D perhaps matches TRBD1 (5 bases). With 6 bases removed from V and 5 bases from J, the gap between germline ends came to 16 bases. Germline V gene lookup returns CDR1 SGHAT and CDR2 FQNNGV. The length of the CDR3 is 14 residues. Full variable domain (remainder filled in from reference TRBV11-2 and TRBJ1-1): EAGVAQSPRYKIIEKRQSVAFWCNPISGHATLYWYQQILGQGPKLLIQFQNNGVVDDSQLPKDRFSAERLKGVDSTLKIQPAKLEDSAVYLCASSLESGVTEAFFGQGTRLTVV.

V and J are TRBV27 and TRBJ1-2; no reliable D call. Trimming shortened V by 2 bases and J by 5 bases, and 18 bases separated the two germline ends. The CDR3 covers 16 residues. Looked up from germline, CDR1 is MNHEY and CDR2 is SMNVEV (reference sequence). CDR3 sequence (DNA): TGTGCCAGCAGTTTAACGATGAGGGCATCCGGGTATGGCTACACCTTC. Amino acids: CASSLTMRASGYGYTF.

The chain has TRBV6-2 or TRBV6-3 and TRBJ2-1; the D is unclear. The CDR3 runs to 12 residues. Germline CDR1 and CDR2: MNHEY and SVGEGT. Trimming left V 4 bases short and J 10 bases short, with 11 bases between. The CDR3 sequence: CASSSAEREQFF. The CDR3 DNA sequence: TGTGCCAGCAGTTCCGCGGAGAGGGAGCAGTTCTTC.

This chain joins TRBV9 and TRBJ2-7, with D perhaps TRBD1 or TRBD2 (6 bases each). V was clipped by 0 bases and J by 6 bases, with 13 bases between them. CDR3 length equals 14 residues. Germline CDR1 and CDR2: SGDLS and YYNGEE. The CDR3: CASSVEVGGGEQYF. As DNA, the CDR3 is TGTGCCAGCAGCGTAGAGGTGGGGGGCGGCGAGCAGTACTTC. The complete variable domain, with remaining parts taken from reference TRBV9 and TRBJ2-7, reads DSGVTQTPKHLITATGQRVTLRCSPRSGDLSVYWYQQSLDQGLQFLIQYYNGEERAKGNILERFSAQQFPDLHSELNLSSLELGDSALYFCASSVEVGGGEQYFGPGTRLTVT.

This clonotype was seen only a few times. V is TRBV11-2 and J is TRBJ1-2; D perhaps matches TRBD1 (5 bases). CDR3 length equals 13 residues. Germline V gene data show CDR1 as SGHAT and CDR2 as FQNNGV. V dropped 5 bases and J dropped 6 bases, with 13 bases sitting between them. The CDR3 loop is CASSRERGHGYTF. For the CDR3, the DNA is TGTGCCAGCAGCCGTGAAAGGGGACATGGCTACACCTTC.

This clonotype appeared a few times. The chain uses TRBV28 and TRBJ2-5; TRBD1 agrees at 8 bases. The DNA end is a closer match to TRBJ2-7, so the J assignment may be wrong. There are 14 residues in the CDR3. CDR1 and CDR2 from the germline V gene are MDHEN and SYDVKM. This CDR3 reads CASSERQGNYEQYF. In nucleotides, the CDR3 is TGTGCCAGCAGCGAAAGACAGGGGAACTACGAGCAGTACTTC.

The chain carries TRBV6-2 or TRBV6-3 and TRBJ1-1, with 8 bases identical to TRBD1. This CDR3 has 16 residues. Germline CDR1 reads MNHEY; CDR2 reads SVGEGT. J lost 3 bases, V lost 7 bases, and 13 bases had no gene match. As DNA, the CDR3 is TGTGCCAGCAAGGGGGCGCACACAGGGGGTGACACTGAAGCTTTCTTT. Translation gives CASKGAHTGGDTEAFF.

This chain connects TRBV7-9 to TRBJ1-2; 8 nucleotides agree with TRBD1. This CDR3 spans 13 amino acids. Trimming cost V 6 bases and J 6 bases; bases outside gene matches: 6. Germline V gives CDR1 SEHNR, CDR2 FQNEAQ (reference sequence). CDR3: CASRPDRVDGYTF. DNA of the CDR3: TGTGCCAGCAGACCGGACAGGGTGGATGGCTACACCTTC.

The chain employs TRBV20-1 and TRBJ1-2; D gene unclear. The CDR3 has 12 amino acids. CDR1 and CDR2 (germline): DFQATT, SNEGSKA (reference sequence). Trimming removed 2 bases from V and 2 bases from J, with 6 bases in between. The CDR3 DNA sequence: TGCAGTGCTAGACGGCCGAACTATGGCTACACCTTC. Encoded protein: CSARRPNYGYTF.

The CDR3 sequence is CASSRDSRANTQYF. In DNA form, the CDR3 reads TGTGCCAGCAGCCGGGACAGTCGGGCCAATACGCAGTATTTT. The V gene is TRBV2, the J gene TRBJ2-3; 7 nucleotides line up with TRBD1. The germline CDR1 and CDR2 sequences are SNHLY and FYNNEI. The V segment lost 6 bases and the J segment 7 bases; nucleotides outside the gene matches: 10. This CDR3 has 14 residues.

Only a few counts were recorded for this clonotype. This chain connects TRBV7-2 to TRBJ2-5; 8 bases fit TRBD2. Looked up from germline, CDR1 is SGHTA and CDR2 is FQGNSA. Unmatched junction bases numbered 5, after V lost 0 bases and J lost 2 bases. The CDR3 extends over 16 amino acids. The CDR3 DNA reads TGTGCCAGCAGCTTAGCGGTAACTAGCGGACAAGAGACCCAGTACTTC. It specifies CASSLAVTSGQETQYF.

This clonotype was seen only a few times. The chain carries TRBV4-1 and TRBJ2-5; unclear D gene. This CDR3 spans 15 amino acids. In germline, CDR1 is MGHRA, CDR2 YSYEKL. V lost 0 bases and J lost 1, with 9 bases in between. DNA of the CDR3: TGCGCCAGCAGCCAAGATGGCCGGCTCCAAGAGACCCAGTACTTC. It translates to CASSQDGRLQETQYF.

Ten or more counts support this clonotype. This rearrangement joins TRBV6-6 to TRBJ2-1, with D hard to call. Trimming took off 4 bases at V and 8 bases at J, with 3 bases between the two ends. The CDR3 extends over 10 amino acids. Germline V lookup: CDR1 MNHNY, CDR2 SVGAGI (reference sequence). The CDR3 reads CASSLDEQFF. In nucleotides, the CDR3 is TGTGCCAGCAGTTTGGATGAGCAGTTCTTC.

The chain combines TRBV28 with TRBJ2-3; 12 nucleotides agree with TRBD2. Germline CDR1 is MDHEN and CDR2 is SYDVKM. V gave up 3 bases and J gave up 3 bases; unmatched junction bases: 4. The CDR3 contains 16 residues. In DNA, the CDR3 is TGTGCCAGCAGTTTTCTGACTAGCGGGAGTACAGATACGCAGTATTTT. Translated, it gives CASSFLTSGSTDTQYF.

On this clonotype itself: The junction departs from the called germline gene at one end, perhaps through a read error. The J gene is TRBJ1-5, the V gene TRBV6-5; tentatively, D is TRBD1 (5 bases). Germline V CDR1 and CDR2: MNHEY, SVGAGI. This CDR3 has 14 amino acids. CDR3 nucleotide sequence: TGTGCCGGCAGTTACGGGGGAACGAGTCAGCCCCAGCATTTT. Residues: CAGSYGGTSQPQHF.

Note on this clonotype: A much larger clone lies one base from this, so it may be a read error. The J gene is TRBJ2-7, the V gene TRBV5-1; 8 bases line up with TRBD1. The CDR3 consists of 13 residues. Germline V gene data show CDR1 as SGHRS and CDR2 as YFSETQ. CDR3 sequence (DNA): TGCGCCGGCAGCCCAGGACAGGGCAACGAGCAGTACTTC. Translating it yields CAGSPGQGNEQYF.

This chain uses TRBV19 with TRBJ2-1; D perhaps matches TRBD2 (6 bases). Germline CDR1 and CDR2: LNHDA and SQIVND (reference sequence). This CDR3 contains 15 residues. Trimming stripped 3 bases from V and 4 bases from J, with 13 bases between. The CDR3 spells CASSITAGPYNEQFF. For the CDR3, the DNA is TGTGCCAGTAGTATTACGGCGGGGCCTTACAATGAGCAGTTCTTC. The variable domain in full, with the rest retrieved from reference TRBV19 and TRBJ2-1, is DGGITQSPKYLFRKEGQNVTLSCEQNLNHDAMYWYRQDPGQGLRLIYYSQIVNDFQKGDIAEGYSVSREKKESFPLTVTSAQKNPTAFYLCASSITAGPYNEQFFGPGTRLTVL.

About this clonotype: A much bigger clone sits one base away, suggesting this may be a read error. The rearrangement links TRBV6-5 to TRBJ2-1, with 7 bases fitting TRBD2. The J call may be mistaken, given a closer DNA end match to TRBJ2-7. The CDR3 consists of 15 residues. Germline loops: CDR1 MNHEY, CDR2 SVGAGI. CDR3 loop: CASSGTTNFYNEQYF. CDR3 coding DNA: TGTGCCAGCAGTGGGACTACGAACTTCTACAATGAGCAGTACTTC.